This entry concerns a single TCR beta chain. TCRdb processed the 5' RACE reads anew with MiXCR; each CDR3 protein has one entry. The sample includes roughly 400,000 distinct CDR3 sequences, approximately 15% seen only once; the top ten take roughly 21%. This sample is part of a study of T-cell memory formation after mild COVID-19. Germline V gene lookup returns CDR1 MNHNS and CDR2 SASEGT. The CDR3 loop spans 15 amino acids. The V gene end was trimmed by 3 bases and the J gene end by 2 bases; junction bases not matched to a gene: 5. Sequencing was carried out using PBMCs or a T cell subset sorted from them (not recorded which). The chain recombines TRBV6-1 with TRBJ2-3; 7 positions match TRBD2. The origin of this receptor is a man between 18 and 29 years old who had mild COVID-19 (a few samples of this study predate the infection). Cell type and time point are not known. The CDR3 here is CASSESGVYTDTQYF. The CDR3 nucleotides are TGTGCCAGCAGTGAGAGCGGGGTCTACACAGATACGCAGTATTTT.